This T cell receptor (beta chain) is drawn from a study of technical replicates of blood from a handful of donors (dated by TCRdb to the late 2010s). This clone was found a few times. Which antigen it targets is not known. No quality values exist for individual bases; no much larger clone is one base distant. From cysteine to phenylalanine, the CDR3 is 16 amino acids long. Only CDR3 DNA is held: 48 bases, read in frame from base 1. For this chain, trimming is 5 bases at the V end and 2 bases at the J end, and the number of junction bases without a gene match is 8. Looking up the germline V gene yields CDR1 KGHSH and CDR2 LQKENI. The library was built by means of the immunoSEQ multiplex PCR assay. Drawn from immuneACCESS, this table holds only the in-frame rearrangements with V and J called that TCRdb kept. Clones are partly lost; checked studies trace under half to an unresolved V gene and leave the rest unexplained. A total of just over 95,000 clones appear in this sample, nearly 97% of them only once. Of the sample, 0.23% falls within the top ten clones.

The sample taken for sequencing was T cells isolated from PBMCs. The chain employs TRBV18 and TRBJ1-3, and TRBD1 aligns with 8 junction nucleotides. This clonotype was sampled from a human donor in good health. CDR3 region: CASSSFNRGTGNTIYF. In nucleotide form, the sequence is TGTGCCAGCTCATCTTTTAACAGGGGGACTGGAAACACCATATATTTT.